This T cell receptor (beta chain) was obtained from a study of vaccination effects on CD4 cells after COVID-19. Study-level results: Late post-vaccination samples showed marked contraction of infection- and vaccine-induced clones.

Researchers isolated CD4+ T cells once about 11 days of culture had elapsed. On day 3 and again on day 7, half the medium was replaced with IL-2 medium. This clone was recorded only once. Antigen specificity is unknown. Using immunoSEQ multiplex PCR, the repertoire was profiled, and TCRdb retains in-frame clones only, with some absent. The table lists 31,000 or so clones, around two thirds of them singletons. The germline V gene has CDR1 SEHNR and CDR2 FQNEAQ (reference sequence). Losses at the gene ends were 2 bases for V and 4 bases for J; bases not matched to a gene: 8. This CDR3 has 15 residues. The TCR comes from a human donor who received a COVID-19 vaccine. J is TRBJ2-7 and V is TRBV7-9; 7 bases agree with TRBD2. This specimen consisted of CD4+ T cells from PBMCs cultured without peptide, obtained before COVID-19 vaccination. CDR3 bases: TGTGCCAGCAGCTTATATGGGGGGGATGCGTACGAGCAGTACTTC. Translating it yields CASSLYGGDAYEQYF.